A single sample gave rise to the 6 T cell receptor beta chains below, sequenced in a study of CD8 T cells in ankylosing spondylitis. The study, taken as a whole, reports: Within ankylosing spondylitis blood, a TCR beta motif made up of eight or nine highly homologous variants appeared to be characteristic.

MiXCR was run by TCRdb on the 5' RACE reads, yielding one entry per CDR3 protein. The sample holds fewer than 550,000 distinct CDR3 sequences, about 5.2% seen once. Their antigen targets remain unknown. The material sequenced was blood, either unsorted or a sorted T cell fraction (not recorded which). The receptors here all came from a male donor with ankylosing spondylitis.

This clonotype came up many times. The chain couples TRBV9 to TRBJ2-3; the match to TRBD2 covers 7 bases. The J segment lost 4 bases and the V segment lost 4 bases, leaving 6 bases of the junction unmatched. CDR1 and CDR2 from the germline V gene are SGDLS and YYNGEE. This CDR3 region has 14 residues. The DNA for the CDR3 is TGTGCCAGCAGCCTTATGACTAGCTCAGATACGCAGTATTTT. It specifies CASSLMTSSDTQYF.

This clonotype was seen ten or more times. V usage is TRBV7-2 and J usage is TRBJ2-1; D unresolved. The CDR3 has 13 residues. CDR1 and CDR2 (germline): SGHTA, FQGNSA. V lost 5 bases and J lost 9, with 14 bases in between. Here the CDR3 DNA reads TGTGCCAGCAGCCCCGGACGGGTGGCTGAGCAGTTCTTC. Translation: CASSPGRVAEQFF.

In its sample, this clonotype was seen many times. The genes are TRBV10-3 and TRBJ2-2; D call uncertain. This CDR3 has 14 residues. From germline, CDR1 is ENHRY and CDR2 SYGVKD. The V gene lost 10 bases and the J gene lost 0 bases, with 12 bases spanning the gap. This CDR3 reads CATDAKANTGELFF. The CDR3 DNA is TGTGCCACCGATGCGAAGGCGAACACCGGGGAGCTGTTTTTT.

This clonotype has ten or more counts. The chain couples TRBV15 to TRBJ1-2; TRBD1 matches 8 bases. Trimming at V came to 5 bases and at J to 5 bases, leaving 10 bases not matched to a gene. Looked up from germline, CDR1 is LNHNV and CDR2 is YYDKDF (reference sequence). This CDR3 region has 15 residues. The CDR3 loop is CATSATGVSFYGYTF. In DNA form, the CDR3 reads TGTGCCACCAGCGCGACAGGGGTGTCGTTTTATGGCTACACCTTC. Filled out from reference TRBV15 and TRBJ1-2, the complete variable domain reads DAMVIQNPRYQVTQFGKPVTLSCSQTLNHNVMYWYQQKSSQAPKLLFHYYDKDFNNEADTPDNFQSRRPNTSFCFLDIRSPGLGDTAMYLCATSATGVSFYGYTFGSGTRLTVV.

In its sample, this clonotype was seen many times. The rearrangement uses TRBV28 and TRBJ1-2; the match to TRBD1 covers 9 bases. CDR3 size: 14 residues. After removal of 4 bases from V and 4 bases from J, the junction contained 4 bases not matched to a gene. The germline gives CDR1 MDHEN, CDR2 SYDVKM. The CDR3 region has the DNA TGTGCCAGCAGTTATCCGGGACAGGGCTATGGCTACACCTTC. It yields the protein CASSYPGQGYGYTF.

This clonotype occurred many times. The gene calls are TRBV20-1 and TRBJ1-6; D remains ambiguous. Germline-derived CDR1 and CDR2 are DFQATT and SNEGSKA (reference sequence). Trimming shortened V by 6 bases and J by 7 bases, and 16 bases separated the two germline ends. CDR3 size: 14 residues. CDR3 amino acids: CSALNAGMNSPLHF. The CDR3 DNA sequence: TGCAGTGCCCTGAACGCGGGGATGAATTCACCCCTCCACTTT.